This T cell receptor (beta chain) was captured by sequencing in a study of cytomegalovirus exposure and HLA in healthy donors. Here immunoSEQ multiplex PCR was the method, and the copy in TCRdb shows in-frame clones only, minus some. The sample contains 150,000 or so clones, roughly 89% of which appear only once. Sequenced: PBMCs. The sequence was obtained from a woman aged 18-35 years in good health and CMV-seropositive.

In DNA, the CDR3 is TGTGCCAGCTCGTTCCGGGACAGGGGAACACCCGGGGAGCTGTTTTTT. It encodes CASSFRDRGTPGELFF. V is TRBV18 and J is TRBJ2-2; 10 nucleotides match TRBD1. After removal of 6 bases from V and 6 bases from J, the junction contained 10 bases not matched to a gene. This CDR3 contains 16 residues. The germline CDR1 and CDR2 sequences are KGHSH and LQKENI. Looking up the rest from reference TRBV18 and TRBJ2-2 gives the full variable domain: NAGVMQNPRHLVRRRGQEARLRCSPMKGHSHVYWYRQLPEEGLKFMVYLQKENIIDESGMPKERFSAEFPKEGPSILRIQQVVRGDSAAYFCASSFRDRGTPGELFFGEGSRLTVL.